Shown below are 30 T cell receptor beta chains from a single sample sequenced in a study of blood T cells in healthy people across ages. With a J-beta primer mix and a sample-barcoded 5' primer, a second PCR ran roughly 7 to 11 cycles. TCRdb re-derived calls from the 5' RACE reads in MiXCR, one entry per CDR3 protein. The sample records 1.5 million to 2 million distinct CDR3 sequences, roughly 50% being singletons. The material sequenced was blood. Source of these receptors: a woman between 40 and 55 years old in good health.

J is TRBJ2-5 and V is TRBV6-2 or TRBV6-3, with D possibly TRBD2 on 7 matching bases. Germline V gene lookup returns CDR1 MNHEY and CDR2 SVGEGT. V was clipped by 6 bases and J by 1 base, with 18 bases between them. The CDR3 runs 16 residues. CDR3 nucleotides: TGTGCCAGCAGCCCCTTCGCGGGGGCCTCCCAAGAGACCCAGTACTTC. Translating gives CASSPFAGASQETQYF.

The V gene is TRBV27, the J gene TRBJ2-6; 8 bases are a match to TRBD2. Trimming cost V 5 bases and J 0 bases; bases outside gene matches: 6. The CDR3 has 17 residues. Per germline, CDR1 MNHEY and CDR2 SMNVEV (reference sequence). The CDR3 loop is CASSRTSFISGANVLTF. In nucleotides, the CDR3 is TGTGCCAGCAGTAGGACTAGCTTTATCTCTGGGGCCAACGTCCTGACTTTC.

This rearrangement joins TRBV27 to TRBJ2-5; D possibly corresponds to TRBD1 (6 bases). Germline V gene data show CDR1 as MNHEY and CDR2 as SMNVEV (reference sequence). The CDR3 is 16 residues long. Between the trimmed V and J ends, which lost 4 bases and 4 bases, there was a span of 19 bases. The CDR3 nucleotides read TGTGCCAGCAGTTCTCAACCCCCGTGGACAGCAGAGACCCAGTACTTC. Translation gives CASSSQPPWTAETQYF.

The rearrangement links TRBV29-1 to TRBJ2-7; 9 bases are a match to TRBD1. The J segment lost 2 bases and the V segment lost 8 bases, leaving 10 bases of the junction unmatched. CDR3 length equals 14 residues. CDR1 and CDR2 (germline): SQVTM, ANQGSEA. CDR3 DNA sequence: TGCAGCTGTACACAGGGGGCTTCTGCCTACGAGCAGTACTTC. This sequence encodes CSCTQGASAYEQYF.

This chain's CDR3 is CATSATGQNYNEQFF. For the CDR3, the DNA is TGTGCCACCAGTGCTACGGGACAGAATTACAATGAGCAGTTCTTC. The J gene is TRBJ2-1, the V gene TRBV24-1; 7 positions match TRBD1. With 5 bases clipped from V and 4 bases from J, the junction kept 7 bases outside the gene matches. The CDR3 totals 15 residues. Germline CDR1 KGHDR, CDR2 SFDVKD.

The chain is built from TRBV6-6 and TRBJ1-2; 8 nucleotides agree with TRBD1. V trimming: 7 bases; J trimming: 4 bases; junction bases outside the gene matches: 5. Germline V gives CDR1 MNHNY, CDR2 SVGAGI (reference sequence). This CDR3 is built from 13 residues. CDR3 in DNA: TGTGCCAGCACCGACGGGACAGGCTATGGCTACACCTTC. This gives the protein CASTDGTGYGYTF.

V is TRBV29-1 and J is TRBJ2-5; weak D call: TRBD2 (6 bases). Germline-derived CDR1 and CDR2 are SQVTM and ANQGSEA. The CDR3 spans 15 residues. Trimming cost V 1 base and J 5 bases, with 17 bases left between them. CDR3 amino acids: CSVEGSAGWGETQYF. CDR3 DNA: TGCAGCGTTGAAGGGTCTGCGGGGTGGGGGGAGACCCAGTACTTC.

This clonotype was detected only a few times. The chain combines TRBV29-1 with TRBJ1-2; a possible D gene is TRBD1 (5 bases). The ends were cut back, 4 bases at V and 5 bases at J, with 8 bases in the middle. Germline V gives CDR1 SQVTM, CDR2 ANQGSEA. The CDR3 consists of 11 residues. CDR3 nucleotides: TGCAGCGTTGGGGGCCTTTATGGCTACACCTTC. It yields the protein CSVGGLYGYTF.

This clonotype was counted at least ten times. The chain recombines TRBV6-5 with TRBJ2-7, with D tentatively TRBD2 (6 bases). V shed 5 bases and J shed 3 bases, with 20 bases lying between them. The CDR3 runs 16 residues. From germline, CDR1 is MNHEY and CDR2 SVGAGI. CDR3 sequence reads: CASSLGGVGLSYEQYF. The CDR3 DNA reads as TGTGCCAGCAGTCTCGGCGGGGTAGGCCTGAGCTACGAGCAGTACTTC.

The CDR3 nucleotides are TGTGCCAGCAGATACCCGGGGGTCGACAATGAGCAGTACTTC. Encoded protein: CASRYPGVDNEQYF. The rearrangement uses TRBV7-2 and TRBJ2-7; TRBD2 is a possible D gene (6 bases). This CDR3 is built from 14 residues. Trimming removed 6 bases at V and 7 bases at J, with 19 bases between. In germline, CDR1 is SGHTA, CDR2 FQGNSA.

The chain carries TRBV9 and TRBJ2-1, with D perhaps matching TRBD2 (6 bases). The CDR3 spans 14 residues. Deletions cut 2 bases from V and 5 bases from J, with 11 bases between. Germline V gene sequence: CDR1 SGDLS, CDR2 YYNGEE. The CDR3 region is CASSVYAGNNEQFF. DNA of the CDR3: TGTGCCAGCAGCGTTTACGCGGGGAACAATGAGCAGTTCTTC.

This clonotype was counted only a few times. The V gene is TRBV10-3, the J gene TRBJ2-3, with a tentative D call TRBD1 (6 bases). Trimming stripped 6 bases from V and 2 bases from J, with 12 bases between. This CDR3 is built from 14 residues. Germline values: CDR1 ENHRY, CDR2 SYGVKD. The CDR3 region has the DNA TGTGCCATCAGGGAACAGGGTCCCACAGATACGCAGTATTTT. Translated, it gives CAIREQGPTDTQYF.

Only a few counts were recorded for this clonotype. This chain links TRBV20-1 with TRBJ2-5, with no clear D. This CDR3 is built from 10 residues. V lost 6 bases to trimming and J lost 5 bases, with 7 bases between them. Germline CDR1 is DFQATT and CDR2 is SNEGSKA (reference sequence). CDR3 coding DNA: TGCAGTGCGCCTATGGAGACCCAGTACTTC. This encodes CSAPMETQYF.

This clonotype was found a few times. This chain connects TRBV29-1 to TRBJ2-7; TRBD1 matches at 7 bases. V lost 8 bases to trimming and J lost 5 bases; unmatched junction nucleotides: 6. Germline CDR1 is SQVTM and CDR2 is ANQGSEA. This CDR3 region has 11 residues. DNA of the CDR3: TGCAGCCCGGGTACAGGGGACGAGCAGTACTTC. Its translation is CSPGTGDEQYF.

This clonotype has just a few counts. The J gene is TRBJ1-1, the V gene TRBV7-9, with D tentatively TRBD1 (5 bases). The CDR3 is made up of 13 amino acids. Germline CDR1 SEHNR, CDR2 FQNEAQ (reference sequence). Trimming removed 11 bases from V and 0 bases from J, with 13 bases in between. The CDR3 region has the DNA TGTGCCGTGGGGGTGCCCCTGAACACTGAAGCTTTCTTT. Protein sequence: CAVGVPLNTEAFF. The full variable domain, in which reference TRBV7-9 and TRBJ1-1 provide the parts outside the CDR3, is DTGVSQNPRHKITKRGQNVTFRCDPISEHNRLYWYRQTLGQGPEFLTYFQNEAQLEKSRLLSDRFSAERPKGSFSTLEIQRTEQGDSAMYLCAVGVPLNTEAFFGQGTRLTVV.

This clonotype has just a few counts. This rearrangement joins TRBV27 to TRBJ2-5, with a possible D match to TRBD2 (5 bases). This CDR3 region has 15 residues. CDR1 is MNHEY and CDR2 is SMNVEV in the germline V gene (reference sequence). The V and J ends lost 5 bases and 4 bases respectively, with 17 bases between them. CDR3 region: CASSTGPGGGETQYF. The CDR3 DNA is TGTGCCAGCAGTACCGGTCCGGGCGGAGGAGAGACCCAGTACTTC.

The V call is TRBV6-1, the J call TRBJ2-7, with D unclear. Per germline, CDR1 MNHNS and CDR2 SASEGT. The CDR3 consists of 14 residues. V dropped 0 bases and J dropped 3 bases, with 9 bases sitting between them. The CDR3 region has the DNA TGTGCCAGCAGTGAAGCCGTGGTAGGCTACGAGCAGTACTTC. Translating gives CASSEAVVGYEQYF.

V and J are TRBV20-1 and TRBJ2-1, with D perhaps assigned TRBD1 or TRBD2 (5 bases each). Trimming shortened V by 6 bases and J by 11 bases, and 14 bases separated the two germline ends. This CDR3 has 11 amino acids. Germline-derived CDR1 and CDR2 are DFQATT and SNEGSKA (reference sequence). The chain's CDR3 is CSAGMGTQQFF. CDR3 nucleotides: TGCAGTGCGGGGATGGGGACCCAGCAGTTCTTC.

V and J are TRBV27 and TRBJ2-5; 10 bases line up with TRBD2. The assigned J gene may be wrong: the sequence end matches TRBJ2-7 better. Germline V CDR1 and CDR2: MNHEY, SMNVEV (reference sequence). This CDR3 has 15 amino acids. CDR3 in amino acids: CASSPRERGGNEQYF. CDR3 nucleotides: TGTGCCAGCAGTCCAAGAGAGCGGGGGGGCAACGAGCAGTACTTC.

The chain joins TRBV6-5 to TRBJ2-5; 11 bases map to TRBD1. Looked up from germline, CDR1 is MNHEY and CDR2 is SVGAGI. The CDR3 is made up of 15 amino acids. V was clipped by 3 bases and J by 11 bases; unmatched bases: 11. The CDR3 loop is CASSYGDRGSDEQYF. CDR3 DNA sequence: TGTGCCAGCAGTTATGGGGACAGGGGGAGTGATGAGCAGTACTTC.

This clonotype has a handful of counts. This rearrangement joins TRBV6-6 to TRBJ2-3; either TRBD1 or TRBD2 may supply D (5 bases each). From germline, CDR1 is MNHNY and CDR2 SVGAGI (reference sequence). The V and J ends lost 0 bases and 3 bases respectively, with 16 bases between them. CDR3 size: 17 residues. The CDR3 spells CASSYSPGQVETDTQYF. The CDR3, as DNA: TGTGCCAGCAGTTACTCCCCGGGGCAAGTTGAGACAGATACGCAGTATTTT.

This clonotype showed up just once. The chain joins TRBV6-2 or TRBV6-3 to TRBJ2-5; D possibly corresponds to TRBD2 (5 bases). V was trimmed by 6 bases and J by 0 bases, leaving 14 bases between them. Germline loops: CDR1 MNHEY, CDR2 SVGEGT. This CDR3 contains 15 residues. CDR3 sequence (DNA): TGTGCCAGCAGCCGACGGGGATCATACCAAGAGACCCAGTACTTC. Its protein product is CASSRRGSYQETQYF.

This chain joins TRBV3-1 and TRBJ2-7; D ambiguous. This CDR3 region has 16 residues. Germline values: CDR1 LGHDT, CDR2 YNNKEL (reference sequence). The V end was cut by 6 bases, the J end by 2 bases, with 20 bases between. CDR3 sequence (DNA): TGTGCCAGCAGACCATCGGACGCCCGAATGGCCTACGAGCAGTACTTC. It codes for CASRPSDARMAYEQYF.

Written as DNA, the CDR3 is TGCAGTGCTAGCGCCCCAAACTATGGCTACACCTTC. Encoded protein: CSASAPNYGYTF. The chain links TRBV20-1 to TRBJ1-2; unclear D gene. The germline CDR1 and CDR2 sequences are DFQATT and SNEGSKA (reference sequence). This CDR3 has 12 amino acids. Trimming removed 3 bases from V and 2 bases from J, with 7 bases in between.

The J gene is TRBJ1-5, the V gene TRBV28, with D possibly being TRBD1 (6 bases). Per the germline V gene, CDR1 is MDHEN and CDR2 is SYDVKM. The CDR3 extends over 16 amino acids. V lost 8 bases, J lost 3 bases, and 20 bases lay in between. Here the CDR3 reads CASHKRPGDFNQPQHF. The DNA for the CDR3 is TGTGCCAGCCATAAAAGGCCAGGGGACTTCAATCAGCCCCAGCATTTT.

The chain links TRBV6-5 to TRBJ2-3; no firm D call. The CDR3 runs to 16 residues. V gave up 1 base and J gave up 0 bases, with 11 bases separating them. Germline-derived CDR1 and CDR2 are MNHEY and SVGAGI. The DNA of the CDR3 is TGTGCCAGCAGTTACTTTGTACCCACTAGCACAGATACGCAGTATTTT. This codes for CASSYFVPTSTDTQYF.

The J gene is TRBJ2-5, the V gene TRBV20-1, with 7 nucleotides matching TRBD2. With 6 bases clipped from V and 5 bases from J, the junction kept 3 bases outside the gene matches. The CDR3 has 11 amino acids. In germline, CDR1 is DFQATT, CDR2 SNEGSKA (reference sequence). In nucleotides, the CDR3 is TGCAGTGCCGCGGGGGTGGAGACCCAGTACTTC. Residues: CSAAGVETQYF.

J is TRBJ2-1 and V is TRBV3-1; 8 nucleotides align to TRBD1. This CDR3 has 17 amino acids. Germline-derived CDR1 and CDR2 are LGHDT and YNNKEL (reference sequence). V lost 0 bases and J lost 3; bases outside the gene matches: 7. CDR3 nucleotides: TGTGCCAGCAGCCAAGATGTGGTGACAGGGGTCTACAATGAGCAGTTCTTC. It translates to CASSQDVVTGVYNEQFF.

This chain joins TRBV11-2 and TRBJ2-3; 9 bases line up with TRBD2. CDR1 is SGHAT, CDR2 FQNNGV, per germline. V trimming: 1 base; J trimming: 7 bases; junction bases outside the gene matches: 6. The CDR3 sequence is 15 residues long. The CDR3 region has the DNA TGTGCCAGCAGCTTAGCGCGGGGGGGGATGAATACGCAGTATTTT. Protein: CASSLARGGMNTQYF.

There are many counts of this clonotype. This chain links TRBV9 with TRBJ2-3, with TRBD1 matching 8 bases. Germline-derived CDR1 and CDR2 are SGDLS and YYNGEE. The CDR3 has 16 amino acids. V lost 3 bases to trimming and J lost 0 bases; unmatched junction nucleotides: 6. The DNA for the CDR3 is TGTGCCAGCAGCGGTATCGGACAGGGAAGCACAGATACGCAGTATTTT. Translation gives CASSGIGQGSTDTQYF.